This is a list of T cell receptor beta chains from one sample in a study of T-cell reconstitution after alpha-beta-depleted transplantation in children. TCRdb itself ran the PCR reads through MiXCR, one entry per CDR3 protein. In the table there are fewer than 700,000 distinct CDR3 sequences, 10% to 15% of which are singletons. The source material was PBMCs, mostly from graft donor cells, sampled 360 days after TCRalphabeta/CD19-depleted stem cell transplant. These TCRs come from a male patient between 10 and 17 years old who had a stem cell transplant for acute myeloid leukemia, so the T cells may come from the graft donor. Each CDR3 is given with its conserved first and last residue. The D gene is left open where the match is weak. Some rows have no size entry. The others give once, few or many, or a class for an expanded clone.

DNA: TGTGCCAGCAGCTTAACCAGACTAGTGCGGGAGACCCAGTACTTC
CDR3: CASSLTRLVRETQYF
J: TRBJ2-5
V: TRBV7-8
size: few
D: .
length: 15

DNA: TGTGCCAGCAGCGCGACTAGCGGGAGAGGTAAAACTGAGCAGTTCTTC
CDR3: CASSATSGRGKTEQFF
J: TRBJ2-1
V: TRBV9
size: .
D: TRBD2
length: 16

DNA: TGTGCCAGCAGCACCGGGACACTGCACTACGAGCAGTACTTC
CDR3: CASSTGTLHYEQYF
J: TRBJ2-7
V: TRBV7-8
size: few
D: .
length: 14

DNA: TGTGCCAGCAGAGGGCGTGGGACGGCCGAGAGTGCAGATACGCAGTATTTT
CDR3: CASRGRGTAESADTQYF
J: TRBJ2-3
V: TRBV25-1
size: few
D: .
length: 17

DNA: TGCAGGCTGGGGCAGGGGGCATATACTTACAATGAGCAGTTCTTC
CDR3: CRLGQGAYTYNEQFF
J: TRBJ2-1
V: TRBV20-1
size: .
D: TRBD1
length: 15

DNA: TGCAGTGCTAGAGATGATAGCGCCAGCTCCTACGAGCAGTACTTC
CDR3: CSARDDSASSYEQYF
J: TRBJ2-7
V: TRBV20-1
size: few
D: .
length: 15

DNA: TGTGCCAGCAGCTTAGGCGGGTCAGAGCAGTACTTC
CDR3: CASSLGGSEQYF
J: TRBJ2-7
V: TRBV7-6
size: many
D: .
length: 12

DNA: TGCAGTGCTGGAACTGGACTAGCGGGAGTAAGGAATACGCAGTATTTT
CDR3: CSAGTGLAGVRNTQYF
J: TRBJ2-3
V: TRBV20-1
size: few
D: TRBD2
length: 16

DNA: TGTGCCAGCAGTTTATGGGGTGGGCTAGCGGGAGGGCTTTTTTTGTACGAGCAGTACTTC
CDR3: CASSLWGGLAGGLFLYEQYF
J: TRBJ2-7
V: TRBV28
size: many
D: TRBD2
length: 20

DNA: TGTGCCAGCAGTTTAGGAGGCCTGGGGGCCAACGTCCTGACTTTC
CDR3: CASSLGGLGANVLTF
J: TRBJ2-6
V: TRBV12-3/TRBV12-4
size: many
D: .
length: 15

DNA: TGTGCCAGCAGCTGGACAGTCAAAAACATTCAGTACTTC
CDR3: CASSWTVKNIQYF
J: TRBJ2-4
V: TRBV7-2
size: .
D: .
length: 13

DNA: TGCAGCGTTGAGAGGGGGGACTCTGGGGCCAACGTCCTGACTTTC
CDR3: CSVERGDSGANVLTF
J: TRBJ2-6
V: TRBV29-1
size: many
D: .
length: 15

DNA: TGCAGCGTATTCTACGGGACAGGGTGGTCTGAAGCTTTCTTT
CDR3: CSVFYGTGWSEAFF
J: TRBJ1-1
V: TRBV29-1
size: many
D: TRBD1
length: 14

DNA: TGCAGTGCTAGCCGGACTACCGTAGGAAACACCATATATTTT
CDR3: CSASRTTVGNTIYF
J: TRBJ1-3
V: TRBV20-1
size: few
D: .
length: 14

DNA: TGTGCCAGCAGTAGGACCCTTCAGATAAATGAGCAGTTCTTC
CDR3: CASSRTLQINEQFF
J: TRBJ2-1
V: TRBV12-3/TRBV12-4
size: many
D: .
length: 14

DNA: TGTGCCAGCAGTTTATCAGTGGGGGGAACGGCTAGGTACGCCGGGGAGCTGTTTTTT
CDR3: CASSLSVGGTARYAGELFF
J: TRBJ2-2
V: TRBV27
size: .
D: .
length: 19

DNA: TGTGCCAGCAGCGTAGGGGCAGGGGTTTCCTACGAGCAGTACTTC
CDR3: CASSVGAGVSYEQYF
J: TRBJ2-7
V: TRBV9
size: few
D: .
length: 15

DNA: TGTGCCAGCAGCTTATTGGGCGGGAGGCTGACAGATACGCAGTATTTT
CDR3: CASSLLGGRLTDTQYF
J: TRBJ2-3
V: TRBV7-3
size: few
D: TRBD2
length: 16

DNA: TGTGCCAGCAGCAAGGGTCTGGGGAACGAGCAGTACTTC
CDR3: CASSKGLGNEQYF
J: TRBJ2-7
V: TRBV7-6
size: .
D: .
length: 13

DNA: TGTGCCAGCAGTTTACAAACCGGGGTTGGGGGACTTGGAGGTTACGAGCAGTACTTC
CDR3: CASSLQTGVGGLGGYEQYF
J: TRBJ2-7
V: TRBV12-3/TRBV12-4
size: few
D: .
length: 19

DNA: TGTGCCAGCAGCTTAGTCAGCGACAGAAAAGCCTACGAGCAGTACTTC
CDR3: CASSLVSDRKAYEQYF
J: TRBJ2-7
V: TRBV7-9
size: .
D: .
length: 16

DNA: TGTGCCAGCTGCCGAATTTCAGGGTCAAGGGCGTCTGGGGCCAACGTCCTGACTTTC
CDR3: CASCRISGSRASGANVLTF
J: TRBJ2-6
V: TRBV12-3/TRBV12-4
size: .
D: .
length: 19

DNA: TGTGCCAGCACCCCCTTGGGGGCAGGGTTTGGGGAGCAGTTCTTC
CDR3: CASTPLGAGFGEQFF
J: TRBJ2-1
V: TRBV12-3/TRBV12-4
size: many
D: .
length: 15

DNA: TGTGCCTGGACTGGCGCGGGGGGTGAAAAACTGTTTTTT
CDR3: CAWTGAGGEKLFF
J: TRBJ1-4
V: TRBV30
size: .
D: .
length: 13

DNA: TGTGCCAGCAGTTGGACGCTTTACAATGAGCAGTTCTTC
CDR3: CASSWTLYNEQFF
J: TRBJ2-1
V: TRBV6-2/TRBV6-3
size: few
D: .
length: 13

DNA: TGTGCCAGCAGCTTGACTAGCGGGAGATTAATCCACGAGCAGTACTTC
CDR3: CASSLTSGRLIHEQYF
J: TRBJ2-7
V: TRBV13
size: few
D: TRBD2
length: 16

DNA: TGTGCCAGCAGTACTCCCGGTAGCGGCCCCGCCTACGAGCAGTACTTC
CDR3: CASSTPGSGPAYEQYF
J: TRBJ2-7
V: TRBV6-2/TRBV6-3
size: few
D: .
length: 16

DNA: TGTGCCAGCAGTTACTCACTCCTAGCGGGAGGTACTACCTACGAGCAGTACTTC
CDR3: CASSYSLLAGGTTYEQYF
J: TRBJ2-7
V: TRBV6-5
size: .
D: TRBD2
length: 18

DNA: TGTGCCAGCAGTTCTTACCCGGCCAGGGGAATTGAAAAACTGTTTTTT
CDR3: CASSSYPARGIEKLFF
J: TRBJ1-4
V: TRBV6-5
size: many
D: .
length: 16

DNA: TGTGCCAGCAGCGTAGCCCCTCTCTACGAGCAGTACTTC
CDR3: CASSVAPLYEQYF
J: TRBJ2-7
V: TRBV9
size: .
D: .
length: 13

DNA: TGCAGTGCCTCTAGCGACTCCTACAATGAGCAGTTCTTC
CDR3: CSASSDSYNEQFF
J: TRBJ2-1
V: TRBV20-1
size: .
D: .
length: 13

DNA: TGTGCCAGCAGTTGGACTAGCAATGAGCAGTTCTTC
CDR3: CASSWTSNEQFF
J: TRBJ2-1
V: TRBV12-3/TRBV12-4
size: many
D: TRBD2
length: 12

DNA: TGTGCCAGCAGCTTGGCCCGCGTTGAGGGAGGGCCCGTAGATACGCAGTATTTT
CDR3: CASSLARVEGGPVDTQYF
J: TRBJ2-3
V: TRBV5-5
size: many
D: TRBD2
length: 18

DNA: TGTGCCAGCAGCTTAGCAATTTACACCGGGGAGCTGTTTTTT
CDR3: CASSLAIYTGELFF
J: TRBJ2-2
V: TRBV7-8
size: many
D: .
length: 14

DNA: TGTGCCAGCAGCGTAGTTGGACAGTACCAAGAGACCCAGTACTTC
CDR3: CASSVVGQYQETQYF
J: TRBJ2-5
V: TRBV9
size: .
D: .
length: 15

DNA: TGTGCCACCAGTGGCTCGAAGGGTCGCAACACTGAAGCTTTCTTT
CDR3: CATSGSKGRNTEAFF
J: TRBJ1-1
V: TRBV24-1
size: .
D: .
length: 15

DNA: TGCGCCAGCAGCTGGCCGGTCTCGCAGCCTCCGGGCACAGATACGCAGTATTTT
CDR3: CASSWPVSQPPGTDTQYF
J: TRBJ2-3
V: TRBV5-1
size: many
D: .
length: 18

DNA: TGTGCCACCAGCAGAGATCTTGCAGGGAGCGAGCAGTACTTC
CDR3: CATSRDLAGSEQYF
J: TRBJ2-7
V: TRBV15
size: many
D: .
length: 14

DNA: TGCGCCAGCAGCCAAGGACAGGGGCCCGGGGGGGACATTCAGTACTTC
CDR3: CASSQGQGPGGDIQYF
J: TRBJ2-4
V: TRBV4-3
size: .
D: .
length: 16

DNA: TGTGCCAGCAGCTTGGGAACTAGCGCCGTACTTTACGAGCAGTACTTC
CDR3: CASSLGTSAVLYEQYF
J: TRBJ2-7
V: TRBV5-4
size: .
D: TRBD2
length: 16

DNA: TGCAGTGCTCAGACTAGCGGGAAGTACAATGAGCAGTTCTTC
CDR3: CSAQTSGKYNEQFF
J: TRBJ2-1
V: TRBV20-1
size: few
D: TRBD2
length: 14

DNA: TGTGCCAGCAGTTTAGTGATGACAGGGGTGGGTGAAAAACTGTTTTTT
CDR3: CASSLVMTGVGEKLFF
J: TRBJ1-4
V: TRBV12-3/TRBV12-4
size: .
D: TRBD1
length: 16

DNA: TGTGCCAGCAGTTTACCGCCTGAAAATTGGGGTTGGCTAGCCAAAAACATTCAGTACTTC
CDR3: CASSLPPENWGWLAKNIQYF
J: TRBJ2-4
V: TRBV28
size: .
D: .
length: 20

DNA: TGTGCCAGCAGCTTTGTACAGGGGCGATCCTACAATGAGCAGTTCTTC
CDR3: CASSFVQGRSYNEQFF
J: TRBJ2-1
V: TRBV7-9
size: .
D: TRBD1
length: 16

DNA: TGTGCCAGCAGCTTAGAGCTAGCGGGCACCTACGAGCAGTACTTC
CDR3: CASSLELAGTYEQYF
J: TRBJ2-7
V: TRBV7-6
size: many
D: TRBD2
length: 15

DNA: TGTGCCAGCTCACCGGAGGCTACCTACAATGAGCAGTTCTTC
CDR3: CASSPEATYNEQFF
J: TRBJ2-1
V: TRBV18
size: many
D: .
length: 14

DNA: TGTGCCAGCAATCGACTAGCGGGAGGTAATGAGCAGTTCTTC
CDR3: CASNRLAGGNEQFF
J: TRBJ2-1
V: TRBV7-2
size: few
D: TRBD2
length: 14

DNA: TGTGCCAGTAGTAAGACAGGTACCGAAGAGACCCAGTACTTC
CDR3: CASSKTGTEETQYF
J: TRBJ2-5
V: TRBV19
size: .
D: .
length: 14

DNA: TGTGCCAGCAGCCCCGGGACTAGCGGACGGAGTGAGCAGTTCTTC
CDR3: CASSPGTSGRSEQFF
J: TRBJ2-1
V: TRBV12-3/TRBV12-4
size: many
D: TRBD2
length: 15

DNA: TGTGCCAGCAGCTTAGCTAGCTCTTTGGTTGGGCAGTTCTTC
CDR3: CASSLASSLVGQFF
J: TRBJ2-1
V: TRBV11-1
size: .
D: .
length: 14

DNA: TGTGCCAGCAGTTTACCGGCTAGCGGGGCGAACAATGAGCAGTTCTTC
CDR3: CASSLPASGANNEQFF
J: TRBJ2-1
V: TRBV28
size: few
D: TRBD2
length: 16

DNA: TGTGCCAGCAGCCCCGGACAGGGGTTCGACAATGAGCAGTTCTTC
CDR3: CASSPGQGFDNEQFF
J: TRBJ2-1
V: TRBV7-9
size: .
D: TRBD1
length: 15

DNA: TGTGCCAGCATTTCGGGACTAGCGGGACTGATCGGGGAGCTGTTTTTT
CDR3: CASISGLAGLIGELFF
J: TRBJ2-2
V: TRBV12-3/TRBV12-4
size: few
D: TRBD2
length: 16